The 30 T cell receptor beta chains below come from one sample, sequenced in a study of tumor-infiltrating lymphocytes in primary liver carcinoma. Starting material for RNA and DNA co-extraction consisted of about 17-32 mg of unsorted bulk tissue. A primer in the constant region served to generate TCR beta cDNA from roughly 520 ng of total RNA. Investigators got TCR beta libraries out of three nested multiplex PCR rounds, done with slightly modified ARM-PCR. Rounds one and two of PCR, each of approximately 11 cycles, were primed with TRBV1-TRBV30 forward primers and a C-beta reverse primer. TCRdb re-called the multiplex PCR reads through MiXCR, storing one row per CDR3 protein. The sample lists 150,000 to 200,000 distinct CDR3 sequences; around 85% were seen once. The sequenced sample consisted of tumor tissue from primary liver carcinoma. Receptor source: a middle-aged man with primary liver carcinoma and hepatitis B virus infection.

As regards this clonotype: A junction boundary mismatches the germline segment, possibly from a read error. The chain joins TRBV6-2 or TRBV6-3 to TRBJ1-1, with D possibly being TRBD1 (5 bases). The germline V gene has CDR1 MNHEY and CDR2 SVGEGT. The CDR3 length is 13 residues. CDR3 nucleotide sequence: TGTGCCAGCCGACTGACAGAAAACACTGAAGTTGTCTTT. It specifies CASRLTENTEVVF.

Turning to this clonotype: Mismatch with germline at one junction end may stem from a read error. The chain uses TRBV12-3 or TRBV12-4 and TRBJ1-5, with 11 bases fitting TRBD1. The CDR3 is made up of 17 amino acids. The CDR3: CATSSGTGGGGHQPQHF. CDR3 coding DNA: TGTGCCACCAGTTCCGGGACAGGGGGTGGCGGGCATCAGCCCCAGCACTTT.

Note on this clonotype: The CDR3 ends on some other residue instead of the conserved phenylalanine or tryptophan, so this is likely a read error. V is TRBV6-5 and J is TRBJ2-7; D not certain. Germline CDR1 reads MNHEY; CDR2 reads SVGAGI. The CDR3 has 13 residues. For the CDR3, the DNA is TGTGCCGGCAGTTCCCTAAGTTCTTACGAGCAGTACATC. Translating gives CAGSSLSSYEQYI.

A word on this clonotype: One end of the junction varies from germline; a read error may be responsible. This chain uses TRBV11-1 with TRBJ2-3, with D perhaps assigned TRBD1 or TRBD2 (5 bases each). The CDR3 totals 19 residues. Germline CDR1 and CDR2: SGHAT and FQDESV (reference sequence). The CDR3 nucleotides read TGTGTCAGCAGCTCTGGGGGAAGGTCTGGTGGAGCCCGCACAGATACGCAGTATTTT. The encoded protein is CVSSSGGRSGGARTDTQYF.

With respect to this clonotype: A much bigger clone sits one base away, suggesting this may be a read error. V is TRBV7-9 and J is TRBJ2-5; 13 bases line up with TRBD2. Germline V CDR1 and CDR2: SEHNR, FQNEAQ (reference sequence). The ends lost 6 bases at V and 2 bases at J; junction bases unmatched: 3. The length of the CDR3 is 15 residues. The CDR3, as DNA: TGTGCCAGCAGAGGACTAGCGGGAGTTCAAGAGACCCAGTACTTC. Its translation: CASRGLAGVQETQYF.

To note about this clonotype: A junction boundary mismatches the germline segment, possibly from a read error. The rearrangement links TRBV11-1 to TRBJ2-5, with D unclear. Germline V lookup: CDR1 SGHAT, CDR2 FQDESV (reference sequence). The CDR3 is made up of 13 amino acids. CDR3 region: CASNLMLGETQNF. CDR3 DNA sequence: TGTGCCAGCAACTTAATGCTTGGAGAAACCCAGAACTTC.

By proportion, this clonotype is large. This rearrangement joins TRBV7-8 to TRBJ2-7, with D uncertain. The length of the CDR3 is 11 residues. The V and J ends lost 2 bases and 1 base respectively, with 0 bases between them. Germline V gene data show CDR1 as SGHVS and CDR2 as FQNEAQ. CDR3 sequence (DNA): TGTGCCAGCAGCTTATCCTACGAGCAGTACTTC. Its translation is CASSLSYEQYF.

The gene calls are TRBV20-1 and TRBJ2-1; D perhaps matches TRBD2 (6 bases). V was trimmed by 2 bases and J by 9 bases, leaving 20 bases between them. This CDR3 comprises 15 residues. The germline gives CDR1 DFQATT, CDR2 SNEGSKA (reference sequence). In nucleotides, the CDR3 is TGCAGTGCTAGACGCGGGGCCCAAGGGGCCGGTGAGCAGTTCTTC. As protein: CSARRGAQGAGEQFF.

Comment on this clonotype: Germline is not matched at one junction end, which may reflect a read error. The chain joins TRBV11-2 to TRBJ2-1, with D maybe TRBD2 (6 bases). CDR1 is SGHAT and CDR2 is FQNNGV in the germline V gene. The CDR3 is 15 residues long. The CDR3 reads CASGPDGSAYSEQFF. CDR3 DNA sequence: TGTGCCAGCGGCCCTGACGGGAGTGCCTACAGTGAGCAGTTCTTC.

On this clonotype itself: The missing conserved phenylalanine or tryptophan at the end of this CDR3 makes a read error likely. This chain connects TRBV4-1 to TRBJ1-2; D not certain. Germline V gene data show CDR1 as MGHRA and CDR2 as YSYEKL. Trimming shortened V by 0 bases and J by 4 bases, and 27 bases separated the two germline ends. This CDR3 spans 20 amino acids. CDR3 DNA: TGCGCCAGCAGCCAAGAGGGGTACCCCCCCGTTGCCCAACCTACCTATGGCTACACCATC. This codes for CASSQEGYPPVAQPTYGYTI.

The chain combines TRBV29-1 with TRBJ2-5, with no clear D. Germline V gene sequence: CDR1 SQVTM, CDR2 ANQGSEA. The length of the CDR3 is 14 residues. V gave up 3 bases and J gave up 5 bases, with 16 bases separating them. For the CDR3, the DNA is TGCAGCGTTGAGTGCACCATGATCTCTGAGACCCAGTACTTC. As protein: CSVECTMISETQYF.

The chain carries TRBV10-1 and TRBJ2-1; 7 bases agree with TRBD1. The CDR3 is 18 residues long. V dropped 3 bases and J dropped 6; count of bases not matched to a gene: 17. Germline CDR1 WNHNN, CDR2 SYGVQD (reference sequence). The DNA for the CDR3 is TGCGCCAGCAGTGATTCGAAGACAGGGTCCGTGGCCAGCAATGAGCAGTTCTTC. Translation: CASSDSKTGSVASNEQFF.

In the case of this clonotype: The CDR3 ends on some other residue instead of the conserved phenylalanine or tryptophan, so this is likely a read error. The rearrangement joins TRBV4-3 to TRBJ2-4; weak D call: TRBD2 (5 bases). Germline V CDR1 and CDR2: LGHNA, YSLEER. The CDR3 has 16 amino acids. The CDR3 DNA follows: TGCGCAAGCAGCCAAGATGGCAGCCTAGCCATAAACATTCAGTACTTG. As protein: CASSQDGSLAINIQYL.

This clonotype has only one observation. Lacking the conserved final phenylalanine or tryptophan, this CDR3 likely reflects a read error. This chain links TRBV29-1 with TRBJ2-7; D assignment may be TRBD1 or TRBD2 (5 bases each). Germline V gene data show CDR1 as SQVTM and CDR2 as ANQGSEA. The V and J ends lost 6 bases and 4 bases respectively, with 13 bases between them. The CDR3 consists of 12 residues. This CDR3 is CSVCPGSYEQYL. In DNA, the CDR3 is TGCAGCGTGTGCCCAGGGAGTTACGAGCAGTACTTG.

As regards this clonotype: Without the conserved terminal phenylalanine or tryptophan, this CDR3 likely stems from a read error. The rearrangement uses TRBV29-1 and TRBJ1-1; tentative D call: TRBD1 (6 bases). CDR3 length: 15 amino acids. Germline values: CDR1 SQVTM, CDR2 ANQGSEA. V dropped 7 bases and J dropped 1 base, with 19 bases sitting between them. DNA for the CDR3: TGCAGCGGGAGACAGGAAGGATATCAGAACACTGAAGCTTTCTAT. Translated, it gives CSGRQEGYQNTEAFY.

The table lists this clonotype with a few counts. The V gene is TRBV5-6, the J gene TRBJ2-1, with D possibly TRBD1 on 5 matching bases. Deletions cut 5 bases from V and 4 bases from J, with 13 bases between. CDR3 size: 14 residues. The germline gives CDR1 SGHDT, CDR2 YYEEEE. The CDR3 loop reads CASSGAGAYNEQFF. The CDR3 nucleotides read TGTGCCAGCAGTGGGGCAGGAGCATACAATGAGCAGTTCTTC.

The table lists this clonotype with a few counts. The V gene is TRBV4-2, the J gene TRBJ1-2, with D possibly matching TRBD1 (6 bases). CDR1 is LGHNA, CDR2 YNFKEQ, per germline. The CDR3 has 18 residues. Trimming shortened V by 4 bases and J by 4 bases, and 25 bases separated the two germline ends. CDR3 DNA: TGTGCCAGCAGCCGATCGTCCAGGAGGGGGGGCGCATCCTATGGCTACACCTTC. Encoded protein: CASSRSSRRGGASYGYTF.

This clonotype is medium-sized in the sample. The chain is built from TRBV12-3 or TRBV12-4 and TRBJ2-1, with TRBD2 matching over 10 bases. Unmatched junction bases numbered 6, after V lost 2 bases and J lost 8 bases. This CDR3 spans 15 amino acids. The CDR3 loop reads CASSLQAGGPHEQFF. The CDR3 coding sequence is TGTGCCAGCAGTTTACAAGCGGGAGGGCCCCATGAGCAGTTCTTC.

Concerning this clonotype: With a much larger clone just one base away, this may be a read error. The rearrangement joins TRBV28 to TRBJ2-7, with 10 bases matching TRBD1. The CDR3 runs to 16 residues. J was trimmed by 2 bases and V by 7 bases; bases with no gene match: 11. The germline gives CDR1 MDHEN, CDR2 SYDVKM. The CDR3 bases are TGTGCCAGCACGTCAAGCTGGGACAGGGGTACCTACGAGCAGTACTTC. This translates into CASTSSWDRGTYEQYF.

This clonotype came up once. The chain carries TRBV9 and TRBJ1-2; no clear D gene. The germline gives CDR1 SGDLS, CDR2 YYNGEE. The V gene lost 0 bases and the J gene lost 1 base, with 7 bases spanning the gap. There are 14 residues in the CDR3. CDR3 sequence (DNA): TGTGCCAGCAGCGTAGGCAGTATTAACTATGGCTACACCTTC. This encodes CASSVGSINYGYTF.

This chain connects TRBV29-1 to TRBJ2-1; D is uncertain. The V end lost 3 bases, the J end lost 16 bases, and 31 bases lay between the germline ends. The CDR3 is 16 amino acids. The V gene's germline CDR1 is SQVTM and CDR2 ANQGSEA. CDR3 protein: CSVDLLDASSYNGHFF. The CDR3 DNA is TGCAGCGTTGATCTTCTGGACGCCAGCTCCTACAATGGGCATTTCTTC.

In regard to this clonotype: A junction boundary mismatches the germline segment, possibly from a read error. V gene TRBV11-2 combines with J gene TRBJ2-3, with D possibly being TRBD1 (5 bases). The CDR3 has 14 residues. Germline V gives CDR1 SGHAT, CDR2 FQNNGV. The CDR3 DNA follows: TGTGCCAGCAGCCCCACAGGCCGGGCAGATTCGCAGTATTTT. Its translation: CASSPTGRADSQYF.

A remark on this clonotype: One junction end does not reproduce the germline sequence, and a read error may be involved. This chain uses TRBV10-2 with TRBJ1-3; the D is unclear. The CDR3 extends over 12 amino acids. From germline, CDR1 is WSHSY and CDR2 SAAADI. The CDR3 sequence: CTSMASGNTIYF. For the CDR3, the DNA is TGCACCAGCATGGCCTCTGGAAACACCATATATTTT.

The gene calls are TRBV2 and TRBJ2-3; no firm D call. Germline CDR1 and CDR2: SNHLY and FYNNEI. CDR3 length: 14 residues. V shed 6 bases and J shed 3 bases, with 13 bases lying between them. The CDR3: CASRPPDCTDTQYF. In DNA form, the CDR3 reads TGTGCCAGCAGGCCCCCGGATTGTACAGATACGCAGTATTTT.

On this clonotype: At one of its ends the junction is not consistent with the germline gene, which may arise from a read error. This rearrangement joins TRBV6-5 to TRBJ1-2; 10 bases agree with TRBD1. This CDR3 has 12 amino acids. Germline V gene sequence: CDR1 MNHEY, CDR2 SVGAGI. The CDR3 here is CASSHRDRGYIF. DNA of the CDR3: TGTGCCAGCAGCCACAGGGACAGGGGCTACATCTTC.

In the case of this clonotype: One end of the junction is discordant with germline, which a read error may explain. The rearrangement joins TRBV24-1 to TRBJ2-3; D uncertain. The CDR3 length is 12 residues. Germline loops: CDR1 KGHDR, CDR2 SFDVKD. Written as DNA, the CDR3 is TGTGTCACCAGTTGGGACACAGATACGCAGTATTTT. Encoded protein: CVTSWDTDTQYF.

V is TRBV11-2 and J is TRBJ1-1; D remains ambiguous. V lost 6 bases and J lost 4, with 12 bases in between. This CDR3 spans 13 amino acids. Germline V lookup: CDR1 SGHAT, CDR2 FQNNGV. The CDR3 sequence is CASRLQGSTEAFF. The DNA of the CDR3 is TGTGCCAGCAGGCTTCAAGGGAGCACTGAAGCTTTCTTT.

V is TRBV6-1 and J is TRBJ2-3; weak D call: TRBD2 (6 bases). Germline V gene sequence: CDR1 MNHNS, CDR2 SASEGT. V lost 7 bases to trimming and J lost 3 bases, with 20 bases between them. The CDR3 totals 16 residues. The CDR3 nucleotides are TGTGCCAGCATTGAGATAGCGAGAGGGAGGACAGATACGCAGTATTTT. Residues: CASIEIARGRTDTQYF.

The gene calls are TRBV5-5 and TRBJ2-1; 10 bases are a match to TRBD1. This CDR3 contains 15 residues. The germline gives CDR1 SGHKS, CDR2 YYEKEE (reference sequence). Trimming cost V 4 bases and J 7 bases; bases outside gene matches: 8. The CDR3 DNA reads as TGTGCCAGCAGCGTCAGACAGGGGGCACAAAATGAGCAGTTCTTC. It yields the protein CASSVRQGAQNEQFF.

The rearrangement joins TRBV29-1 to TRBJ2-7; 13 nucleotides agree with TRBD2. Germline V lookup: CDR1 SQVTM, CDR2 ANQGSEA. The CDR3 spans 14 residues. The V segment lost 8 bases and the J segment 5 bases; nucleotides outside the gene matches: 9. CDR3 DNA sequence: TGCAGCATCCGGACTAGCGGGAGTAGCCACGAGCAGTACTTC. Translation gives CSIRTSGSSHEQYF.